The source of this TCR beta chain is a study of T cells in Graves' hyperthyroidism and ophthalmopathy. Study at large: Peripheral blood was secured at the point of initial diagnosis, before any treatment.

Diagnostic decisions used clinical symptoms, serum thyroxine and TRAb, thyroid ultrasound and orbital computed tomography. PBMCs stemmed from approximately 9.1 ml fresh peripheral blood. Amplification of TCR beta CDR3 regions was performed using RNA transcripts as template. The study used the HTBI primer set for a first-round RT-PCR of the TCR CDR3. MiXCR was run by TCRdb on the multiplex PCR reads, yielding one entry per CDR3 protein. The data hold 250,000 to 300,000 distinct CDR3 sequences, with roughly 15% observed a single time. CDR3 size: 14 residues. V shed 5 bases and J 3 bases; nucleotides not matched to a gene: 3. Germline V gives CDR1 SGHAT, CDR2 FQNNGV.

The clonotype originates from a middle-aged woman with Graves' hyperthyroidism that later progressed to Graves' ophthalmopathy. The V call is TRBV11-2, the J call TRBJ1-1; the match to TRBD1 covers 10 bases. Material: blood. This chain's CDR3 is CASSEDRGDTEAFF. CDR3 sequence (DNA): TGTGCCAGCAGCGAGGACAGGGGGGACACTGAAGCTTTCTTT.